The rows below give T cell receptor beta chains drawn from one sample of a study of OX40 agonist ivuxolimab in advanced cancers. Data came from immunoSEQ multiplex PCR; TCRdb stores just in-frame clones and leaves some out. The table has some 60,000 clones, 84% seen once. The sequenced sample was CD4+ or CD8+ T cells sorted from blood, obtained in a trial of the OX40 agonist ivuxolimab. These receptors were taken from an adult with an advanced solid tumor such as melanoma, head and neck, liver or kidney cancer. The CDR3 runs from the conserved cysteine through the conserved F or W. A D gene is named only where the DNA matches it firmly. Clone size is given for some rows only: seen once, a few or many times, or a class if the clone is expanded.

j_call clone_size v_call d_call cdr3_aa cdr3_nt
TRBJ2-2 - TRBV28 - CASSPEMARRTPGELFF TGTGCCAGCAGCCCCGAAATGGCTCGAAGAACCCCCGGGGAGCTGTTTTTT
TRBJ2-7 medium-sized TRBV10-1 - CASSEGGRKEQYF TGCGCCAGCAGTGAGGGGGGGCGCAAAGAGCAGTACTTC
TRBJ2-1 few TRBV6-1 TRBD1 CASRETGSSYNEQFF TGTGCCAGCAGAGAGACAGGGAGCTCCTACAATGAGCAGTTCTTC
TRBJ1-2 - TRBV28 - CASSTLGTYGYGYTF TGTGCCAGCAGCACGCTAGGGACGTACGGCTATGGCTACACCTTC
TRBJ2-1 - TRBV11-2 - CASSLTRSHEQFF TGTGCCAGCAGCTTAACGCGTTCCCATGAGCAGTTCTTC
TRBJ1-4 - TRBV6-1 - CASSPPGRENEKLFF TGTGCCAGCAGCCCCCCGGGACGGGAGAATGAAAAACTGTTTTTT
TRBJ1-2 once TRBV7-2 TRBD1 CASSLGNRGPDYGYTF TGTGCCAGCAGCTTAGGCAACAGGGGGCCTGACTATGGCTACACCTTC
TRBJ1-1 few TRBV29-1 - CSVPGTNTEAFF TGCAGCGTTCCAGGGACGAACACTGAAGCTTTCTTT
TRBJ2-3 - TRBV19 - CASSSRGYTQYF TGTGCCAGTAGTTCCAGGGGTTATACGCAGTATTTT
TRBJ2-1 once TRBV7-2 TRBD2 CASKPGLASDEQFF TGTGCCAGCAAACCGGGACTAGCCTCTGATGAGCAGTTCTTC
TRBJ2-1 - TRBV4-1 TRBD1 CASSQDPGTVFDEQFF TGCGCCAGCAGCCAAGATCCCGGGACAGTATTCGATGAGCAGTTCTTC
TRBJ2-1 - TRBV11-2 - CASSLLSSYNEQFF TGTGCCAGCAGCTTATTATCCAGTTACAATGAGCAGTTCTTC
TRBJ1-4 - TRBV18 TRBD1 CASSPGTENEKLFF TGTGCCAGCTCACCAGGGACAGAAAATGAAAAACTGTTTTTT
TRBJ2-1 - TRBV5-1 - CASSLEGASSYNEQFF TGCGCCAGCAGCTTGGAGGGCGCGTCCTCCTACAATGAGCAGTTCTTC
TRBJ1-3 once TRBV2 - CASSEWETGNTIYF TGTGCCAGCAGTGAATGGGAAACTGGAAACACCATATATTTT
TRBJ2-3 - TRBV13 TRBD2 CASSSTRLAGEKDTQYF TGTGCCAGCAGCTCGACCAGACTAGCGGGAGAGAAAGATACGCAGTATTTT
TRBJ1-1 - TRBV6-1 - CASSPRAGLNTEAFF TGTGCCAGCAGCCCCCGAGCGGGCCTGAACACTGAAGCTTTCTTT
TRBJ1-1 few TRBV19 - CASSERMTRAEAFF TGTGCCAGTAGTGAGAGGATGACGAGGGCTGAAGCTTTCTTT
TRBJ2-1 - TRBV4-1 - CASSQGNWGSFYEQFF TGCGCCAGCAGCCAAGGGAATTGGGGGAGCTTTTATGAGCAGTTCTTC
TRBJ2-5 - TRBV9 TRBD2 CASTREGETQYF TGTGCCAGCACCAGGGAGGGGGAGACCCAGTACTTC
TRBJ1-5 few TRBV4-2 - CASSQDPGLRTQPQHF TGTGCCAGCAGCCAAGACCCGGGCCTTAGGACTCAGCCCCAGCATTTT
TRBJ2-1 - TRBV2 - CASSEAEPPEQFF TGTGCCAGCAGTGAAGCAGAGCCCCCAGAGCAGTTCTTC
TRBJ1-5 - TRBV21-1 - CASSARMTRGYNQPQHF TGTGCCAGCAGCGCCCGAATGACGAGGGGGTACAATCAGCCCCAGCATTTT
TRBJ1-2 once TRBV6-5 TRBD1 CASSSTGTVYGYTF TGTGCCAGCAGTTCGACCGGGACAGTCTATGGCTACACCTTC
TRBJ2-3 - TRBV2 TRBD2 CASSAASGSGDTQYF TGTGCCAGCAGTGCCGCTAGCGGGAGCGGAGATACGCAGTATTTT
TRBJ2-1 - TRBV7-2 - CASSPLQGNEQFF TGTGCCAGCAGCCCCCTTCAGGGGAATGAGCAGTTCTTC
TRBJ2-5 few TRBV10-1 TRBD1 CASVPRDREYQETQYF TGCGCCAGCGTCCCCCGGGACAGAGAATACCAAGAGACCCAGTACTTC
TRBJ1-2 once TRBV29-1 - CSARPGGGYGYTF TGCAGCGCTCGGCCAGGTGGGGGCTATGGCTACACCTTC
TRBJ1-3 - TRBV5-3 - CARSLFTGGGNTIYF TGTGCCAGAAGCTTGTTCACTGGGGGAGGAAACACCATATATTTT
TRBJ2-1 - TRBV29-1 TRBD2 CSVASGTSYNEQFF TGCAGCGTAGCTAGCGGGACAAGCTACAATGAGCAGTTCTTC
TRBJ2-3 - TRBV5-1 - CASRGPGSTDTQYF TGCGCCAGCAGGGGGCCCGGAAGCACAGATACGCAGTATTTT
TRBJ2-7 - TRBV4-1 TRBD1 CASSQNPSTGVEQYF TGCGCCAGCAGCCAAAACCCCTCCACAGGGGTCGAGCAGTACTTC
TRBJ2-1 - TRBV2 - CASRADLSDSSYNEQFF TGTGCCAGCAGGGCGGACTTGTCCGACAGCTCCTACAATGAGCAGTTCTTC
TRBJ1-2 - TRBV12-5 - CASGIDSYGYTF TGTGCTAGTGGGATAGATTCCTATGGCTACACCTTC
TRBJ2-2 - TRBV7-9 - CASVSGGLSTGELFF TGTGCCAGCGTTTCAGGGGGACTATCCACCGGGGAGCTGTTTTTT
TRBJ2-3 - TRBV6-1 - CASSAGLTDADTQYF TGTGCCAGCAGTGCGGGACTCACCGACGCAGATACGCAGTATTTT
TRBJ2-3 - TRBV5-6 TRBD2 CASSLGLAGTDTQYF TGTGCCAGCAGCCTGGGACTAGCCGGGACAGATACGCAGTATTTT
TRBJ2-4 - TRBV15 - CATSRVRGRGAKNIQYF TGTGCCACCAGCAGAGTGAGGGGCAGAGGAGCCAAAAACATTCAGTACTTC
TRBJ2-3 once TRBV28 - CASREGTQYF TGTGCCAGTCGAGAGGGTACGCAGTATTTT
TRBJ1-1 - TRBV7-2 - CASSSSPRAFF TGTGCCAGCAGCTCCAGTCCAAGGGCTTTCTTT
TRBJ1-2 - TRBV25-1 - CASSESATSPNYGYTF TGTGCCAGCAGTGAATCTGCGACGAGTCCAAACTATGGCTACACCTTC
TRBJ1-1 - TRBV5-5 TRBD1 CASSQGTANTEAFF TGTGCCAGCAGCCAAGGGACAGCGAACACTGAAGCTTTCTTT
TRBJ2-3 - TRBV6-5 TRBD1 CASRPTGAPGDTQYF TGTGCCAGCAGACCCACAGGGGCACCGGGAGATACGCAGTATTTT
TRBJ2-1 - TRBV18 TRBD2 CASSPSSGRVSYNEQFF TGTGCCAGCTCACCCAGTAGCGGGAGGGTCTCCTACAATGAGCAGTTCTTC
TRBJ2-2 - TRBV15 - CATSRGGTGELFF TGTGCCACCAGCAGGGGTGGCACCGGGGAGCTGTTTTTT
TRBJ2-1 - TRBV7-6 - CASSRSGVWDNEQFF TGTGCCAGCAGCCGGTCGGGAGTCTGGGACAATGAGCAGTTCTTC
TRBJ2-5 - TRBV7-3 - CASSVAWRETQYF TGTGCCAGCAGCGTTGCTTGGAGGGAGACCCAGTACTTC
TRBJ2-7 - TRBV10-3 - CAISDRGQGYEQYF TGTGCCATCAGTGATAGGGGACAAGGATACGAGCAGTACTTC
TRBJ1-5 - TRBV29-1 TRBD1 CSVGGTDPNQPQHF TGCAGCGTTGGCGGGACAGACCCCAATCAGCCCCAGCATTTT
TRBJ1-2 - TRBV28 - CASEQDTNYGYTF TGTGCCAGCGAACAGGATACTAACTATGGCTACACCTTC
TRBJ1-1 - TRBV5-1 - CASSLETGPNTEAFF TGCGCCAGCAGCTTGGAAACAGGGCCCAACACTGAAGCTTTCTTT
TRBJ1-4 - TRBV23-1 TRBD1 CATRTGEDEKLFF TGCGCCACCCGGACAGGGGAGGATGAAAAACTGTTTTTT
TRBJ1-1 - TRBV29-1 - CSVTPTVGTEAFF TGCAGCGTTACCCCGACAGTAGGTACTGAAGCTTTCTTT